This TCR beta chain was sequenced for a study of T cell responses to AZD1222 COVID-19 vaccine. Findings of the study overall: A mostly white British donor set with more females was recruited, and clonal diversity was possibly underestimated. Repertoires in all cases were sampled only once the peak T cell response had passed. Baseline testing showed seropositivity in only five or six AZD1222 recipients. Regions 160-218 and 743-854 held dominance among vaccine-associated CD4 TCRs, which spanned spike.

A word on this clone: The antigen is unknown.

Profiled with immunoSEQ multiplex PCR; TCRdb holds only in-frame clones, not every one. The sample includes under 140,000 clones, around nine tenths of them seen just once. The CDR3 runs to 16 residues. V lost 0 bases to trimming and J lost 9 bases, with 19 bases between them. Germline loops: CDR1 SGDLS, CDR2 YYNGEE. The sequencing used peripheral blood, collected on day 0 of AZD1222 vaccination. The TCR was taken from an adult in good health. This chain joins TRBV9 and TRBJ2-1; D not certain. The CDR3 region is CASSVDLPGAPGEQFF. As DNA, the CDR3 is TGTGCCAGCAGCGTAGACCTTCCGGGCGCCCCGGGTGAGCAGTTCTTC.